The following is a TCR beta chain sequence with its context. What antigen it recognizes has not been identified. No much larger clone is present one base from it, and per-base qualities are unavailable. The source of the sample is a study of blood T cell repertoires in COVID-19 (dated by TCRdb to 2019 to 2021). About the full investigation: The collaborator samples originated in the United States, Italy and Spain and spanned the acute and convalescent phases of COVID-19. The prospective study material was composed of cDNA or gDNA derived from T cells, B-cell-depleted T cells, or PBMCs. Subjects who had been exposed to COVID-19, were actively infected with it, or had recovered from it provided the deeply sampled blood TCRbeta repertoires that made up the dataset. A freely available public database, intended as a resource for researchers studying the immune response to SARS-CoV-2, is where the repertoires were released. Samples came from the ongoing ImmuneRACE study (first 160 participants) plus 1,254 subjects from 6 global collaborators. The sample metadata nearly always contained a de-identified subject ID, COVID-19 status, age in years and sex. Where HLA class I and class II types were available, the types were taken from metadata supplied by the sample provider, not from assay-based typing. Study-wide conclusions, independent of this receptor: The amount of clinical and demographic metadata varied by source and participant and was provided uncurated.

The immunoSEQ Assay, a bias-controlled multiplex PCR, was used to amplify TCRbeta CDR3 regions from genomic DNA. Per the source publication's procedure: Nucleated cell counts per sample were estimated from amplification of reference gene primers within the assay. Sequence reads were collapsed and filtered to measure the absolute abundance of every unique TCRbeta CDR3 rearrangement. Productive Simpson clonality was computed per sample as the square root of Simpson's diversity index over productive rearrangements. TCRdb limited this immuneACCESS table to in-frame rearrangements with V and J called. A share of clones is missing; checked studies link under half to unresolved V genes, and the rest is unexplained. V, J and clone size were drawn from that table, and D and trimming were deduced from the DNA. This sample gives roughly 200,000 clones in total; 88% of them show up just once. About 2.4% of the sample belongs to the ten largest clones.

V is shortened by 1 base, J by 5 bases, and the region joining them spans 8 bases. CDR3 length: 13 amino acids, cysteine to phenylalanine. Only CDR3 DNA remains: 39 bases, in frame from the first base. Based on the germline V gene (reference sequence), the CDR1 and CDR2 sequences are SEHNR and FQNEAQ. Enrolling through a virtual design, the prospective study's participants ranged in age from roughly 18 to 100 years and lived across about two dozen United States geographic areas. To assign participants to cohorts, the prospective study relied on clinical history that participants themselves reported in a screening survey and a study questionnaire. For ImmuneRACE Cohort 3, a participant was defined as recovered based on two consecutive negative NP/OP PCR tests, clearance by a healthcare professional, or resolution of symptoms. Each participant in the prospective study had whole blood, serum and a nasopharyngeal or oropharyngeal swab collected by mobile phlebotomists. Participants in the prospective study had the option to provide additional blood draws and questionnaires over an approximately 2-month period. Prospective study blood samples were shipped either frozen or at room temperature before DNA extraction.

The chain is assembled from TRBV7-9 and TRBJ1-1, with no D gene named confidently. Sequenced input: PBMCs or T cells enriched from blood (not recorded which). The sequence derives from a woman in her twenties or thirties who had recovered from COVID-19. The base sequence is TGTGCCAGCAGCTTAGGGGCTGGAACTGAAGCTTTCTTT. Its protein product is CASSLGAGTEAFF.